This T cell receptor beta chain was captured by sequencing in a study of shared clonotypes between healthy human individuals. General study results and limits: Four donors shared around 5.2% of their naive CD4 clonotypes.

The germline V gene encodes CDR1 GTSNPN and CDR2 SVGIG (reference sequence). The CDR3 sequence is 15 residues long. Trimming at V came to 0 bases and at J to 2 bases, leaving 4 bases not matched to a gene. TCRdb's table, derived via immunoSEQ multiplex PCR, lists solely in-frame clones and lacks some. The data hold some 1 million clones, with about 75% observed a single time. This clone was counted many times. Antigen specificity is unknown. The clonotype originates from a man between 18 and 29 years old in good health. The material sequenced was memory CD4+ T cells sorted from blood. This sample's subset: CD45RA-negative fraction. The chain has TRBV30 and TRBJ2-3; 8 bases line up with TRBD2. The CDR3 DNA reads TGTGCCTGGAGTGTACTAGCGGATTTCACAGATACGCAGTATTTT. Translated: CAWSVLADFTDTQYF.